This TCR beta chain originates from a study of vaccination and CD4 T cells after COVID-19. Whole-study findings and limits: Among convalescent patients, a median around 86% of reactive clones emerged only after vaccination. Convalescent patients displayed spike mono-reactivity in 304 of 307 vaccine-specific clones.

Treatment indicated: roughly 10-day PBMC culture with coronavirus spike peptide pools or control peptides (ViraFEST assay). It was after 10 days of culture that CD4+ T cells were isolated by negative selection. Researchers used the Oncomine TCR Beta short-read assay to sequence DNA from cultured CD4+ T cells. Genomic DNA was drawn out of CD4+ T cells grown in culture. TCRdb independently ran MiXCR on the PCR reads; one entry per CDR3 protein. The sample includes about 15,000 distinct CDR3 sequences, about 28% of them seen just once. By frequency in the sample, this clonotype is medium-sized. The antigen is unknown. Sequencing was carried out using cultured CD4+ T cells from blood. This receptor was identified in a human donor with COVID-19.

Written as DNA, the CDR3 is TGTGCCAGCAGCTTGATCAGCGGGGACAAAAACATTCAGTACTTC. Its protein product is CASSLISGDKNIQYF. The chain recombines TRBV5-6 with TRBJ2-4, with 7 bases fitting TRBD2. Germline V gives CDR1 SGHDT, CDR2 YYEEEE. J gave up 3 bases and V 1 base, and 4 bases lay outside the gene matches. The CDR3 runs to 15 residues.